This section outlines one T cell receptor (beta chain) sequence together with its context. This clonotype was seen a handful of times. Which antigen it targets is not known. No base quality values were provided; no much bigger clone lies one nucleotide off. The entry originates in a study of T cells after yellow fever vaccination (dated by TCRdb to about 2019). Broadly, across the study: The SMART-Seq v4 Ultra Low Input RNA kit was used to prepare libraries from fractions with low cell numbers. To track T-cell clones before and after primary and booster YFV17D yellow fever vaccination, bulk TCR alpha and beta repertoires were sequenced longitudinally. Two healthy male donors, one aged 18 to 30 and one aged 30 to 40 years, were included in the cohort. Bulk PBMC replicates and cell subsets were isolated from blood drawn at multiple timepoints before and after both primary and secondary immunization.

The sequencer was an Illumina NovaSeq 6000. TCR cDNA was synthesized by 5'RACE template switching, through which a universal primer site and unique molecular identifiers were introduced. Priming for cDNA synthesis came from both the TCR alpha and TCR beta constant segments. Two PCR steps were used to amplify libraries, with sample barcodes and sequencing adapters being added in the second step. Sequencing of the libraries was done on either Illumina HiSeq 2500 (2x100 bp) or NovaSeq (2x150 bp). Processing in the source paper ran as follows. Demultiplexing of reads and collapsing into UMI consensus sequences were performed with MIGEC, and V(D)J alignment was carried out with MiXCR. Using edgeR on replicate PBMC samples, clonotypes were called vaccine-responding if FDR was below 0.01 and the log2 fold change was above 5 up to day 15. CD4 or CD8 identity was assigned to each bulk clonotype according to whether the clonotype was present at higher abundance in the sequenced CD4 repertoire or the sequenced CD8 repertoire. Clones were called with MiXCR by TCRdb after fastp trimmed the public reads at Q25, and only in-frame beta chains were retained. Rows merge per CDR3 protein into single entries with the most common DNA and genes. What appears here as the V and J calls and clone size reflects TCRdb's work, not the paper's. This sample gives around 310,000 distinct CDR3 sequences in total; 3% to 4.5% of them show up just once. 24% of the sample goes to the ten largest clones.

The study at large found these results: Because only a couple of donors were included in the study, the extent to which the findings can be generalized is limited. Computational filtering was required because FACS-sorted repertoires could contain abundant contaminating clonotypes from the bulk population. Compared with the primary T-cell response, the secondary T-cell response was faster but weaker, reaching its peak on day 5 rather than on day 15. Most clones expanded after primary vaccination (about 95% of CD4 and roughly 88% of CD8) were re-detected after the booster, suggesting that broad memory maintenance occurred. A small share of clonotypes occurred in both CD4 and CD8 compartments, likely arising from convergent recombination.

Read against the paper, the sample's treatment or condition label means: live attenuated yellow fever vaccine strain. At each blood-draw timepoint, two biological replicates of bulk PBMCs were obtained. A standard Ficoll-Paque protocol was used to isolate PBMCs from peripheral blood. RNA was extracted with TriZol from bulk PBMCs, CD4 and CD8 fractions, and dextramer-positive and dextramer-negative fractions. From the cysteine through the phenylalanine, the CDR3 covers 15 amino acids. The DNA shown is the 45-base CDR3, in frame from base 1. CDR1 SEHNR and CDR2 FQNEAQ were looked up in the germline V gene (reference sequence). Relative to germline, V is 5 bases shorter and J is 10 bases shorter, with 21 bases between their ends.

Recombination linked TRBV7-9 to TRBJ1-5; TRBD1 is a weak D gene call, 5 bases matching. The TCR originated in a man younger than 35 who received the YFV17D yellow fever vaccine. Sequenced material: PBMCs, taken 5 days after the yellow fever booster vaccination. The nucleotides read TGTGCCAGCAGCCCCCTAGATGGGACCACAGAACCCCAGCATTTT. Translated, this gives CASSPLDGTTEPQHF.